This TCR beta chain was profiled in a study of blood T cell repertoires in COVID-19. Study-level information: COVID-19 samples collected from the United States, Italy and Spain covered acute and convalescent phases. PBMCs, B-cell-depleted T cells, or T cells provided the cDNA or gDNA that made up the material.

V lost 5 bases and J lost 1, with 11 bases in between. The CDR3 is made up of 14 amino acids. CDR1 and CDR2 from the germline V gene are SEHNR and FQNEAQ (reference sequence). Source study methods: Amplification of reference gene primers provided the estimated nucleated cell counts. The data were produced by immunoSEQ multiplex PCR, yet TCRdb's version contains in-frame clones alone and is incomplete. The V and J calls and the clone size are those of that table, but D and trimming were determined from the DNA. Of 120,000 to 150,000 clones in the sample, around four fifths are singletons; the top ten hold 38%.

Material: peripheral blood. This clonotype originated in a human donor in a cohort sampled during active COVID-19. This chain joins TRBV7-9 and TRBJ1-1; no firm D call. CDR3 coding DNA: TGTGCCAGCAGCCACGTATCCAGGAACACTGAAGCTTTCTTT. Translated: CASSHVSRNTEAFF.